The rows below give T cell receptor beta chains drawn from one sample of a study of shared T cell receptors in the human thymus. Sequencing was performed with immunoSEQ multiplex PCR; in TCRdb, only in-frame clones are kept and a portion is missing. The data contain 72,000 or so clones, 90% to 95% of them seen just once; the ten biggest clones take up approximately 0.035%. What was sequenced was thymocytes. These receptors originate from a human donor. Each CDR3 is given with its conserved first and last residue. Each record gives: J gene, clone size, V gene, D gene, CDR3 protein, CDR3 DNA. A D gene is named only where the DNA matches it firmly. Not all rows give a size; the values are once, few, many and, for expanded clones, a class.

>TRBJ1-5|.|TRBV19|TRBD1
CASRRDRGDQPQHF
TGTGCCAGTAGAAGGGACAGGGGCGATCAGCCCCAGCATTTT
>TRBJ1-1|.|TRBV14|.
CASSQDGSNTEAFF
TGTGCCAGCAGCCAAGACGGTTCGAACACTGAAGCTTTCTTT
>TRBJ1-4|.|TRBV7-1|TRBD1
CASSWSGQGVEKLFF
TGTGCCAGCAGCTGGTCGGGACAGGGGGTTGAAAAACTGTTTTTT
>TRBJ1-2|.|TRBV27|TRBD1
CATNPSGAGGIGNYGYTF
TGTGCCACCAACCCTTCCGGGGCAGGGGGGATCGGTAACTATGGCTACACCTTC
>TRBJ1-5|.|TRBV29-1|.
CSVDSQGGNQPQHF
TGCAGCGTTGATTCGCAGGGTGGCAATCAGCCCCAGCATTTT
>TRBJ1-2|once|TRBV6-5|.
CASTNRGGPYGYTF
TGTGCCAGCACTAACCGGGGGGGCCCCTATGGCTACACCTTC
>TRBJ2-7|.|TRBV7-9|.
CASSHGLPFHYEQYF
TGTGCCAGCAGCCACGGACTTCCCTTCCACTACGAGCAGTACTTC
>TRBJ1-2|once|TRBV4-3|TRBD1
CASSQDPGQADGYTF
TGCGCCAGCAGCCAAGATCCGGGACAGGCGGATGGCTACACCTTC
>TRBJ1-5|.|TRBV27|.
CASSLHATYSNQPQHF
TGTGCCAGCAGTTTACATGCAACCTATAGCAATCAGCCCCAGCATTTT
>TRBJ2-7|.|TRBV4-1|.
CASSQGWDSSYEQYF
TGCGCCAGCAGCCAAGGTTGGGACTCAAGCTACGAGCAGTACTTC
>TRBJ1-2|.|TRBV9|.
CASSVRDSPGGPPNYGYTF
TGTGCCAGCAGCGTCCGGGATTCCCCGGGGGGGCCTCCTAACTATGGCTACACCTTC